The 13 T cell receptor beta chains listed next were all sequenced from one sample in a study of blood T cell repertoires in COVID-19 (dated by TCRdb to the early 2020s). Libraries were prepared through the immunoSEQ multiplex PCR assay. As stored in TCRdb, this immuneACCESS dataset retains in-frame rearrangements with V and J assigned. A fraction of the clones does not appear; measured against another copy, unresolved V genes explain less than half of the discrepancy, and the remainder lacks a known reason. The sample includes 40,000 or so clones, with 80% to 90% observed a single time. Around 1.6% of the sample belongs to the ten largest clones. Sequenced material: peripheral blood. All receptors derive from a man in his 60s with COVID-19, enrolled during active disease.

The chain has TRBV7-6 and TRBJ2-7; D is possibly TRBD2 (5 bases). CDR1 is SGHVS and CDR2 is FNYEAQ in the germline V gene. The CDR3 consists of 15 residues. Trimming pared 1 base from V and 0 bases from J, leaving 10 bases between. CDR3 DNA sequence: TGTGCCAGCAGCTTAGATGAGGGTTTCTCCTACGAGCAGTACTTC. Its translation is CASSLDEGFSYEQYF.

The V gene is TRBV7-2, the J gene TRBJ1-5, with TRBD1 matching 8 bases. The germline V gene has CDR1 SGHTA and CDR2 FQGNSA. The junction had 4 bases not matched to a gene; V was cut back by 5 bases and J by 4 bases. The CDR3 covers 14 residues. The CDR3 nucleotides are TGTGCCAGCAGCCTGGGACAGGTAAATCAGCCCCAGCATTTT. Its protein is CASSLGQVNQPQHF.

This clone was recorded only once. Within the sample, other DNA sequences also encode this same CDR3. This chain connects TRBV5-4 to TRBJ1-2; 7 bases are shared with TRBD1. The V gene's germline CDR1 is SGHNT and CDR2 YYREEE (reference sequence). Trimming removed 0 bases from V and 4 bases from J; junction bases left unmatched: 0. There are 13 residues in the CDR3. CDR3 nucleotide sequence: TGTGCCAGCAGCTTGGAGGGGGCCTATGGCTACACCTTC. Protein product: CASSLEGAYGYTF.

Here the CDR3 reads CASTQFANTGELFF. DNA for the CDR3: TGTGCCAGTACCCAGTTCGCGAACACCGGGGAGCTGTTTTTT. This chain joins TRBV19 and TRBJ2-2; D not certain. The ends were cut back, 7 bases at V and 0 bases at J, with 9 bases in the middle. The CDR3 contains 14 residues. CDR1 LNHDA and CDR2 SQIVND come from the germline V gene (reference sequence).

The chain carries TRBV18 and TRBJ1-5; the match to TRBD1 covers 9 bases. Germline trimming cut 10 bases from V and 3 bases from J; bases unmatched to any gene: 7. Germline V gene data show CDR1 as KGHSH and CDR2 as LQKENI. This CDR3 region has 14 residues. The CDR3 nucleotides read TGTGCCACCGCGACAGGGGGTGTCAATCAGCCCCAGCATTTT. This codes for CATATGGVNQPQHF.

As regards this clone: The same CDR3 can be traced to other DNA sequences in this sample. The chain joins TRBV7-9 to TRBJ1-1; D not certain. The CDR3 runs to 13 residues. V gave up 4 bases and J gave up 0 bases, with 6 bases separating them. Germline V gene data show CDR1 as SEHNR and CDR2 as FQNEAQ (reference sequence). CDR3 bases: TGTGCCAGCAGCTCCACATTGAACACTGAAGCTTTCTTT. It specifies CASSSTLNTEAFF. The full variable domain, rest sourced from reference TRBV7-9 and TRBJ1-1, is DTGVSQNPRHKITKRGQNVTFRCDPISEHNRLYWYRQTLGQGPEFLTYFQNEAQLEKSRLLSDRFSAERPKGSFSTLEIQRTEQGDSAMYLCASSSTLNTEAFFGQGTRLTVV.

The J gene is TRBJ1-6, the V gene TRBV5-1, with D unresolved. This CDR3 region has 13 residues. V was clipped by 0 bases and J by 10 bases, with 8 bases between them. The germline V gene encodes CDR1 SGHRS and CDR2 YFSETQ. DNA of the CDR3: TGCGCCAGCAGCTTGGAGGAGGGATCACCCCTCCACTTT. It encodes CASSLEEGSPLHF.

J is TRBJ2-3 and V is TRBV2; a possible D gene is TRBD1 (5 bases). The CDR3 covers 14 residues. The ends were cut back, 4 bases at V and 2 bases at J, with 10 bases in the middle. Germline lookup yields CDR1 SNHLY and CDR2 FYNNEI. The CDR3 region is CASSVGETTDTQYF. Here the CDR3 DNA reads TGTGCCAGCAGTGTAGGGGAAACCACAGATACGCAGTATTTT.

This sequence joins TRBV5-1 and TRBJ2-7; 11 nucleotides line up with TRBD1. The CDR3 is 13 residues long. Germline trimming cut 3 bases from V and 5 bases from J; bases unmatched to any gene: 1. The germline V gene encodes CDR1 SGHRS and CDR2 YFSETQ. CDR3 loop: CASSWDRGDEQYF. As DNA, the CDR3 is TGCGCCAGCAGCTGGGACAGGGGGGACGAGCAGTACTTC.

The V and J genes are TRBV6-1 and TRBJ1-3; D unclear. Trimming removed 1 base at V and 5 bases at J, with 9 bases between. The length of the CDR3 is 14 residues. Germline V CDR1 and CDR2: MNHNS, SASEGT. CDR3 loop: CASSEGGARNTIYF. The CDR3 DNA follows: TGTGCCAGCAGTGAAGGAGGCGCGAGAAACACCATATATTTT.

This clone was counted once. V gene TRBV6-5 combines with J gene TRBJ1-5, with TRBD1 matching 7 bases. CDR1 and CDR2 from the germline V gene are MNHEY and SVGAGI. This CDR3 spans 14 amino acids. V shed 7 bases and J 4 bases; nucleotides not matched to a gene: 7. The chain's CDR3 is CASTLDRANQPQHF. The CDR3 bases are TGTGCCAGCACCCTAGACAGGGCGAATCAGCCCCAGCATTTT.

The chain carries TRBV30 and TRBJ2-7; a possible D gene is TRBD1 (6 bases). Trimming pared 4 bases from V and 2 bases from J, leaving 12 bases between. Germline V gene data show CDR1 as GTSNPN and CDR2 as SVGIG (reference sequence). The CDR3 runs 13 residues. The CDR3 reads CAWNLQGAYEQYF. The CDR3 DNA sequence: TGTGCCTGGAATTTACAGGGAGCCTACGAGCAGTACTTC.

The chain has TRBV9 and TRBJ2-1; TRBD1 agrees at 9 bases. Germline CDR1 is SGDLS and CDR2 is YYNGEE. The CDR3 runs to 15 residues. V shed 0 bases and J 6 bases; nucleotides not matched to a gene: 4. The CDR3 DNA reads TGTGCCAGCAGCGTAGAGGGACAGGGCGTCAATGAGCAGTTCTTC. Protein sequence: CASSVEGQGVNEQFF. Variable domain in full (rest from reference TRBV9 and TRBJ2-1): DSGVTQTPKHLITATGQRVTLRCSPRSGDLSVYWYQQSLDQGLQFLIQYYNGEERAKGNILERFSAQQFPDLHSELNLSSLELGDSALYFCASSVEGQGVNEQFFGPGTRLTVL.